This TCR beta chain was retrieved from a study of Ad26.COV2.S vaccination and SARS-CoV-2 variants. Whole-study findings and limits: The study found higher spike-specific TCR breadth in vaccine than placebo recipients.

The treatment: about 20 received Ad26.COV2.S at low or high dose, single or two shots; roughly five received placebo; per-sample allocation not given. The samples were gathered on day 63 after the first injection of vaccine or placebo. The junction had 4 bases not matched to a gene; V was cut back by 5 bases and J by 0 bases. The CDR3 consists of 15 residues. The germline V gene encodes CDR1 SEHNR and CDR2 FQNEAQ (reference sequence). The table came from immunoSEQ multiplex PCR; TCRdb's copy has only in-frame clones and leaves some out. Of 440,000 or so clones listed, approximately 92% are singletons. As to this clone: Its specificity is unknown.

This sample comprised peripheral blood, obtained in a trial of Ad26.COV2.S vaccine versus placebo. The chain links TRBV7-9 to TRBJ1-1, with 9 positions matching TRBD1. The TCR sequence derives from a person between 18 and 65 years old who received the Ad26.COV2.S COVID-19 vaccine or a placebo. The CDR3 loop is CASSQRTGVNTEAFF. CDR3 nucleotide sequence: TGTGCCAGCAGCCAAAGGACAGGGGTGAACACTGAAGCTTTCTTT.